This T cell receptor beta chain derives from a study of T cell changes during pregnancy in multiple sclerosis. Data came from immunoSEQ multiplex PCR; TCRdb stores just in-frame clones and leaves some out. The repertoire has around 130,000 clones, roughly 95% of them found once; the top ten carry roughly 0.45%. Trimming removed 4 bases from V and 9 bases from J; junction bases left unmatched: 13. Germline CDR1 and CDR2: SGDLS and YYNGEE. The CDR3 has 17 amino acids. This chain uses TRBV9 with TRBJ2-1; 13 bases are a match to TRBD2. The sequence derives from a female donor with multiple sclerosis, enrolled in a pregnancy study. This material consisted of peripheral blood, taken after pregnancy. The CDR3 sequence is CASSSTPTSGRAGEQFF. CDR3 in DNA: TGTGCCAGCAGCTCCACACCAACTAGCGGGAGGGCCGGTGAGCAGTTCTTC.